The rows below give T cell receptor beta chains drawn from one sample of a study of graft-versus-host responses after intestinal transplantation. Their recognized antigens are unknown. Sequenced by immunoSEQ multiplex PCR; TCRdb stores in-frame clones only, minus some. The sample comprises approximately 130,000 clones, around 94% of which are singletons, and roughly 0.17% rests with the top ten. The material sequenced was unstimulated CD4+ T cells sorted from spleen or lymph node cells, taken before intestinal transplant. The source of these receptors is a human donor who received an intestinal transplant. CDR3s include the opening cysteine and the closing phenylalanine or tryptophan. A D gene is named only where the DNA matches it firmly. Not every row has a clone size; where given, it reads once, few, many or a size class.

d_call j_call v_call clone_size cdr3_nt cdr3_aa
. TRBJ1-5 TRBV10-3 few TGTGCCATCAGTGTCCTCCCTAATCAGCCCCAGCATTTT CAISVLPNQPQHF
TRBD2 TRBJ2-2 TRBV7-9 . TGTGCCAGTCCGTCGGGGGGGCCCGGCGGGGAGCTGTTTTTT CASPSGGPGGELFF
TRBD2 TRBJ2-7 TRBV7-9 . TGTGCCAGCAGCTTAGCGAAAAGCGGGGACTCCTACGAGCAGTACTTC CASSLAKSGDSYEQYF
TRBD1 TRBJ2-1 TRBV7-8 . TGTGCCAGCAGCTCCCGGGACAGGGCCAAACAGGAGCAGTTCTTC CASSSRDRAKQEQFF
. TRBJ2-1 TRBV6-6 . TGTGCCAGCAGTTACGGGGGAACGAGCTCCTACAATGAGCAGTTCTTC CASSYGGTSSYNEQFF
. TRBJ1-1 TRBV6-6 . TGTGCCAGCAGTTACTCGATGAACACTGAAGCTTTCTTT CASSYSMNTEAFF
TRBD1 TRBJ1-5 TRBV7-9 . TGTGCCAGCAGTCAGGGGGATCAGCCCCAGCAGTTT CASSQGDQPQQF
. TRBJ1-2 TRBV11-2 once TGTGCCAGCAGCTCTAGCTTAGGGGACTATGGCTACACCTTC CASSSSLGDYGYTF
TRBD2 TRBJ2-1 TRBV6-8 . TGTGCCAGCAGTTACCGGGGGGGGCATGAGCAGTTCTTC CASSYRGGHEQFF
. TRBJ1-5 TRBV2 . TGTGCCAGCAGTGAGGATGGTCTGGGCAATCAGCCCCAGCATTTT CASSEDGLGNQPQHF
. TRBJ1-1 TRBV5-1 . TGCGCCAGCAGCTTGGGGGAAATGAACACTGAAGCTTTCTTT CASSLGEMNTEAFF